The clone carrying this T cell receptor beta chain was seen a single time. This specimen belongs to a study of blood T cell repertoires in COVID-19. Study details: The United States, Italy and Spain provided the acute and convalescent COVID-19 samples.

The age range of participants was about 18 to 100 years, with residence in fewer than 25 US areas. Authors' data handling: From reference gene primer amplification, estimates of nucleated cell counts were derived. Assay used: immunoSEQ multiplex PCR; TCRdb lists only in-frame clones, some missing. The V and J calls and the clone size are those of that table, but D and trimming were determined from the DNA. The table lists more than 300,000 clones, more than 75% of them singletons. The CDR3 is 11 residues long. The germline V and J ends were trimmed by 3 bases and 8 bases, with 5 bases remaining between them. Germline V gives CDR1 KGHSH, CDR2 LQKENI.

The chain recombines TRBV18 with TRBJ2-1; D not resolved. The receptor was derived from a woman aged 18-29 years who had recovered from COVID-19. Sequencing was carried out using PBMCs or T cells enriched from blood (not recorded which). For the CDR3, the DNA is TGTGCCAGCTCACCGAGCCATGAGCAGTTCTTC. Protein product: CASSPSHEQFF.